The clone carrying this T cell receptor beta chain was detected only once. Its specificity is unknown. The CDR3 is 16 residues long. V lost 4 bases to trimming and J lost 0 bases; unmatched junction nucleotides: 1. Germline V gene lookup returns CDR1 LNHDA and CDR2 SQIVND (reference sequence). A CD8+CD4-CCR7+CD45RA+ gate was used to sort naive CD8 T cells. The data stem from a study of molecular identifiers for immune sequencing clone quantification. Study-level background: RNA, taken in replicates from roughly 21,000 or 96,000 naive CD8 cells, was split five ways, with four sequenced. Study-wide results and limits: Clonotypes surpassing 20 RNA copies contained over 99% of effector molecules, versus under 1% in naive cells.

Bulk libraries came from a prior protocol with listed TCR primers. TCRdb passed the PCR reads through MiXCR, listing each CDR3 protein once. The sample comprises more than 250,000 distinct CDR3 sequences, about a fifth of which are singletons, and 0.81% rests with the top ten. Sequenced sample: naive CD8+ T cells from blood, with Jurkat cell RNA spiked in. The sample's subset: FACS-sorted CD8+CD4-CCR7+CD45RA+ naive T cells. The TCR originated in a human donor in good health. Some libraries in this study had Jurkat cell RNA spiked in. The V and J genes are TRBV19 and TRBJ2-3; 13 bases agree with TRBD2. The CDR3 region is CASSRLAGGSTDTQYF. The CDR3, as DNA: TGTGCCAGTAGTAGACTAGCGGGAGGTAGCACAGATACGCAGTATTTT.